Below, one T cell receptor (beta chain) is given with its context. No antigen is known for it. The CDR3 spans 16 residues. Per the germline V gene, CDR1 is SEHNR and CDR2 is FQNEAQ (reference sequence). This sample is drawn from a study of monozygotic twins with inflammatory bowel disease. Findings of the study overall: Ultimately, a single strong signal or clonotype associated with IBD was not supported.

An amount of 3,500 to 4,500 ng of total RNA was used for each TCR library. TCRdb re-called the 5' RACE reads and shows each CDR3 protein once, DNA omitted. The listing records approximately 400,000 distinct CDR3 sequences. The specimen sequenced was blood. This sequence originates from a human donor with ulcerative colitis or Crohn's disease, or a healthy co-twin of an affected twin (not recorded which). The chain is built from TRBV7-9 and TRBJ2-7. The CDR3 sequence is CASTTTQVSSTYEQYF.